This TCR beta chain was observed in a study of PD-1 blockade in classical Hodgkin lymphoma. Looking at the study overall: Once every 2 weeks, patients received intravenous nivolumab at 3 mg/kg. Findings of the study overall: Baseline TCR diversity was reportedly lower in newly diagnosed patients than in healthy donors. It was reported as lower still in relapsed/refractory patients. Whereas CD4+ TCR diversity had risen significantly by C4D1, CD8+ TCR diversity had not. Complete responders' baseline diversity resembled that of newly diagnosed patients.

Trimming removed 0 bases at V and 7 bases at J, with 12 bases between. CDR3 size: 14 residues. From germline, CDR1 is MNHNY and CDR2 SVGAGI (reference sequence). After autologous stem cell transplantation all patients relapsed, and prior brentuximab vedotin exposure differed between cohorts. As regards this clone: What it binds is unknown.

Here immunoSEQ multiplex PCR was the method, and the copy in TCRdb shows in-frame clones only, minus some. The table includes 7,500 to 8,000 clones, 84% detected once. The chain links TRBV6-6 to TRBJ1-2; D unclear. The sequence derives from a human donor with classical Hodgkin lymphoma. The sequencing here drew on peripheral blood mononuclear cells (PBMCs), taken at baseline. CDR3 nucleotide sequence: TGTGCCAGCAGTTACTCTTCTTCCATTGCTGGCTACACCTTC. Protein product: CASSYSSSIAGYTF.